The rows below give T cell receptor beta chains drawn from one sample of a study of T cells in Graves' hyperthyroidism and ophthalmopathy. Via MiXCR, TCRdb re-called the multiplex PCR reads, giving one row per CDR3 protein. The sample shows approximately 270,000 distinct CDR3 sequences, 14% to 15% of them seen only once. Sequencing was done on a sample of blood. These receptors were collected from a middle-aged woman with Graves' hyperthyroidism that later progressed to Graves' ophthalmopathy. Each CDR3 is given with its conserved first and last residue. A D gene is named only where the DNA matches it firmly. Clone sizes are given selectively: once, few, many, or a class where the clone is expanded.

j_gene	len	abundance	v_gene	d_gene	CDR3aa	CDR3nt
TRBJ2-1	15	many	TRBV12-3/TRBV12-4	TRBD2	CASSSGTSGRNEQFF	TGTGCCAGCAGTTCCGGGACTAGCGGGAGAAACGAGCAGTTCTTC
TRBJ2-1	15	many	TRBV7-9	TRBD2	CASSLGASGSGEQFF	TGTGCCAGCAGCTTAGGGGCTAGCGGGAGTGGTGAGCAGTTCTTC
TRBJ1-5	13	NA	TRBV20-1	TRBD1	CSALGDRVEAQHF	TGCAGTGCTTTGGGGGACAGGGTGGAGGCCCAGCATTTT
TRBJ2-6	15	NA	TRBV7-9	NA	CASSPREYGANVLTF	TGTGCCAGCAGCCCGAGGGAATACGGGGCCAACGTCCTGACTTTC
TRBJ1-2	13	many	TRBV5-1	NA	CASSLDGEYGYTF	TGCGCCAGCAGCTTGGATGGGGAGTATGGCTACACCTTC
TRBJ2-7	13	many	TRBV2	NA	CAIYLGDGYEQYF	TGTGCCATCTACTTAGGAGACGGCTACGAGCAGTACTTC
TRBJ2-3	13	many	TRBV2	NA	CASSGESTDTQYF	TGTGCCAGCAGTGGGGAATCCACAGATACGCAGTATTTT
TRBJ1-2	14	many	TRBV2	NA	CASSFPGPPSGYTF	TGTGCCAGCAGTTTCCCAGGCCCCCCTTCTGGCTACACCTTC
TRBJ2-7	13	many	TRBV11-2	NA	CASSFGPGYEQYF	TGTGCCAGCAGCTTTGGTCCGGGCTACGAGCAGTACTTC
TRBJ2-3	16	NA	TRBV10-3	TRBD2	CATIGFGREGTDTQYF	TGTGCCACTATAGGATTTGGGAGGGAAGGCACAGATACGCAGTATTTT
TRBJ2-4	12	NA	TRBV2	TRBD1	CASSGTGVIQYF	TGTGCCAGCAGTGGGACAGGGGTTATTCAGTACTTC
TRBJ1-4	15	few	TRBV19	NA	CASLRSAAADEKLFF	TGTGCCAGTCTCCGGTCGGCTGCGGCTGATGAAAAACTGTTTTTT
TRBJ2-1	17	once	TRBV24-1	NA	CATSDVPTGSSYNEQFF	TGTGCCACCAGTGATGTGCCAACAGGTAGCTCCTACAATGAGCAGTTCTTC
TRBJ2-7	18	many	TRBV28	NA	CASSLPTNTGTQNYEQYF	TGTGCCAGCAGTCTACCAACTAATACAGGGACTCAGAACTACGAGCAGTACTTC
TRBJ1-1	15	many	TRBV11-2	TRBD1	CASRRPGTGNTEAFF	TGTGCCAGCAGGCGCCCCGGGACAGGGAACACTGAAGCTTTCTTT
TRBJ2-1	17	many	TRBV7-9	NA	CASSLHRRQAIGNEQFF	TGTGCCAGCAGCCTCCACCGTAGACAGGCTATAGGCAATGAGCAGTTCTTC
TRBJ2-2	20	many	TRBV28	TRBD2	CASSLSLAGGQFANTGELFF	TGTGCCAGCAGTTTAAGTCTAGCGGGAGGGCAGTTCGCGAACACCGGGGAGCTGTTTTTT
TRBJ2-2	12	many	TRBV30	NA	CAWRDVPGELFF	TGTGCCTGGAGAGACGTCCCCGGGGAGCTGTTTTTT
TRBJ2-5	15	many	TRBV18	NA	CASSLSTGDAETQYF	TGTGCCAGCTCACTGTCAACGGGAGACGCGGAGACCCAGTACTTC
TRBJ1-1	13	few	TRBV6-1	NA	CASSTPGRAEAFF	TGTGCCAGCAGTACCCCTGGTCGAGCTGAAGCTTTCTTT
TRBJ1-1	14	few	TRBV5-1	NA	CASSFAGWDTEAFF	TGCGCCAGCAGTTTCGCCGGGTGGGACACTGAAGCTTTCTTT
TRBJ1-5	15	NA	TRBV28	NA	CASSPSTSTTTAQHF	TGTGCCAGCAGTCCATCCACAAGTACAACGACAGCCCAGCATTTT